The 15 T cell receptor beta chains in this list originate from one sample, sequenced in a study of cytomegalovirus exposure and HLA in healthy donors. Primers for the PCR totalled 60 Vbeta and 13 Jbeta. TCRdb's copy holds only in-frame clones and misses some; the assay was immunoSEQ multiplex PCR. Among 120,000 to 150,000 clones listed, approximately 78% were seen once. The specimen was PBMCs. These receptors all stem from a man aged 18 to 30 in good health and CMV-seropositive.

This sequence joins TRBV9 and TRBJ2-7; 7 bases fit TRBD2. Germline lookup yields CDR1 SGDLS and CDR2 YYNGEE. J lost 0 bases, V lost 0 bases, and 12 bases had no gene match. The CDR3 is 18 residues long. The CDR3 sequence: CASSVVSVGGGNSYEQYF. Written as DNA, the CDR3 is TGTGCCAGCAGCGTAGTGAGTGTGGGGGGAGGGAACTCCTACGAGCAGTACTTC.

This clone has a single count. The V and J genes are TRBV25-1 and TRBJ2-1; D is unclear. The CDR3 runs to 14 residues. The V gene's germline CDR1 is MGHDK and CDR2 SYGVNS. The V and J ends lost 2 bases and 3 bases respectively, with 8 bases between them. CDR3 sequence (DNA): TGTGCCAGCAGTGAAATAGCCTTCTACAATGAGCAGTTCTTC. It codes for CASSEIAFYNEQFF.

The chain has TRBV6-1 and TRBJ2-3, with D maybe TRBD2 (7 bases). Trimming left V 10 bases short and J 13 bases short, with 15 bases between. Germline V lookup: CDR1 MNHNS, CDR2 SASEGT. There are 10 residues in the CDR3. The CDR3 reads CATRGASEYF. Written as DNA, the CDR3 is TGTGCCACTCGGGGGGCGTCCGAGTATTTT.

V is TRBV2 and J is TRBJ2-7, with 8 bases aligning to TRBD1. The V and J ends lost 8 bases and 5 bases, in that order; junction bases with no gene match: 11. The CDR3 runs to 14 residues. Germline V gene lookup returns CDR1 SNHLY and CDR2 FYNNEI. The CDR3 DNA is TGTGCCAGCCTTTACCACGACAGGGGTAACGAGCAGTACTTC. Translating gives CASLYHDRGNEQYF.

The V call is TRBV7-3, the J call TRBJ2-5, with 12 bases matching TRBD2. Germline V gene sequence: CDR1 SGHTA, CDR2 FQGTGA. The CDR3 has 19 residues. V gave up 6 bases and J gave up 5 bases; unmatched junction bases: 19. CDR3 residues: CASRHPGTSGLGGDETQYF. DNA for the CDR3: TGTGCCAGCAGACACCCCGGGACTAGCGGGCTTGGGGGGGATGAGACCCAGTACTTC. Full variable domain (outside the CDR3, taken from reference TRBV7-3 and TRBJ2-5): GAGVSQTPSNKVTEKGKYVELRCDPISGHTALYWYRQSLGQGPEFLIYFQGTGAADDSGLPNDRFFAVRPEGSVSTLKIQRTERGDSAVYLCASRHPGTSGLGGDETQYFGPGTRLLVL.

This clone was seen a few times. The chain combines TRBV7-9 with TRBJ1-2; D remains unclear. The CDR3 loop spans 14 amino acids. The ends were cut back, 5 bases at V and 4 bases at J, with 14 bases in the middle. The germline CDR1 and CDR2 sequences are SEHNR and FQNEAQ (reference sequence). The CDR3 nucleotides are TGTGCCAGCAGCCAAAGAATCGAGGGCTATGGCTACACCTTC. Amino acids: CASSQRIEGYGYTF.

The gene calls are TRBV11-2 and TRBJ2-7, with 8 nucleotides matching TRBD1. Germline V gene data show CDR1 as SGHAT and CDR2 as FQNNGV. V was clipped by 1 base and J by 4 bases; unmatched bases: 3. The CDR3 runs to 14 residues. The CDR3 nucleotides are TGTGCCAGCAGCTTAGGACAGGGGTTGTACGAGCAGTACTTC. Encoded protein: CASSLGQGLYEQYF.

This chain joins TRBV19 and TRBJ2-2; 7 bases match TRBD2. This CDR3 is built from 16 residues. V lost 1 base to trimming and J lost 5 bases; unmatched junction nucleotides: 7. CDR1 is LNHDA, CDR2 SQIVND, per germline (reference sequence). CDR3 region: CASSIGLAGPTGELFF. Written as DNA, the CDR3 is TGTGCCAGTAGTATAGGGTTAGCGGGTCCGACCGGGGAGCTGTTTTTT.

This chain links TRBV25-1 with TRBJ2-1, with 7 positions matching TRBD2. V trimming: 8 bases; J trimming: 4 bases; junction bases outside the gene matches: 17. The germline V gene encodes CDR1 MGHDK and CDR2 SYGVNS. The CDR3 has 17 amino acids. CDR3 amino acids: CASVPPYGGGNYNEQFF. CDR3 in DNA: TGTGCCAGCGTCCCACCGTACGGGGGAGGGAATTACAATGAGCAGTTCTTC.

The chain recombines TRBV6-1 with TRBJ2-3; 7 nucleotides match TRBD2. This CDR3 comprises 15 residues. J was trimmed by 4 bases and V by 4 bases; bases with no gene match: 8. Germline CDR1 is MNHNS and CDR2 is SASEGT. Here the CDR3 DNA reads TGTGCCAGCAGTGCTGAGCGAGGGAGGGCAGATACGCAGTATTTT. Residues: CASSAERGRADTQYF.

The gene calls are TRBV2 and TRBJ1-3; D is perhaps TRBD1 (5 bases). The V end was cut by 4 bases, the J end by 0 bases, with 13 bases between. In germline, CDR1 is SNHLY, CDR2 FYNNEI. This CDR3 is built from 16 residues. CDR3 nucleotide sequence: TGTGCCAGCAGTGGAATCCGGGGGAGCTCTGGAAACACCATATATTTT. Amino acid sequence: CASSGIRGSSGNTIYF.

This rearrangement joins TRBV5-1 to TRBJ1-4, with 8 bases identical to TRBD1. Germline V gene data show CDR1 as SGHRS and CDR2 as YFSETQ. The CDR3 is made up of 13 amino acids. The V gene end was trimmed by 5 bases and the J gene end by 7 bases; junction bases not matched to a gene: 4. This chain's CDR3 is CASRDREGEKLFF. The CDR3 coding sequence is TGCGCCAGCAGGGACAGGGAGGGTGAAAAACTGTTTTTT.

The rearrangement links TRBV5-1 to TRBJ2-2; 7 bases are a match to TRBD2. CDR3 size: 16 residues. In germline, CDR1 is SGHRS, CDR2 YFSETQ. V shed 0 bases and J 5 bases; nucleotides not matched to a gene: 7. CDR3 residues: CASSLAGAGRTGELFF. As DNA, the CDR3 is TGCGCCAGCAGCTTGGCCGGAGCGGGACGGACCGGGGAGCTGTTTTTT.

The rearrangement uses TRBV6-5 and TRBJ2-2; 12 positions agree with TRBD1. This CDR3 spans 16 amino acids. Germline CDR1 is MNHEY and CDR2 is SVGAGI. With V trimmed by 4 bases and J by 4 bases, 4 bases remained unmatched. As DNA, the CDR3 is TGTGCCAGCAGTTTCGGGACAGGGGGCGTCACCGGGGAGCTGTTTTTT. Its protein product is CASSFGTGGVTGELFF.

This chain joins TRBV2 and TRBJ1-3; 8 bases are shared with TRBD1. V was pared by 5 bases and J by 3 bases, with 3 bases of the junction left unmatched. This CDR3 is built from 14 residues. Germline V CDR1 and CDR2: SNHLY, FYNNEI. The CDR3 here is CASSSTGGGNTIYF. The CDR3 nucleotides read TGTGCCAGCAGTTCCACAGGGGGTGGAAACACCATATATTTT. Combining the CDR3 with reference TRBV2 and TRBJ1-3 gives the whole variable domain EPEVTQTPSHQVTQMGQEVILRCVPISNHLYFYWYRQILGQKVEFLVSFYNNEISEKSEIFDDQFSVERPDGSNFTLKIRSTKLEDSAMYFCASSSTGGGNTIYFGEGSWLTVV.